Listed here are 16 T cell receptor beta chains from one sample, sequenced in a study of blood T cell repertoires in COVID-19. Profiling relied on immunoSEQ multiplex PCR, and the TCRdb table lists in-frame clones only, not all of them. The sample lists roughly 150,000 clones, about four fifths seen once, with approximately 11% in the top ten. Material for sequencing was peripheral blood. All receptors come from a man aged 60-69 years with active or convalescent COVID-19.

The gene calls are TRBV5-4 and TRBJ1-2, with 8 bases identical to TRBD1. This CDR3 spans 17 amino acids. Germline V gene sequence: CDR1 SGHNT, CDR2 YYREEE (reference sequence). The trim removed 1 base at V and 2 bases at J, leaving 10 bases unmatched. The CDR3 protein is CASSLRQGTSRNYGYTF. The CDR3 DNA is TGTGCCAGCAGCTTGAGACAGGGGACCTCCCGAAACTATGGCTACACCTTC.

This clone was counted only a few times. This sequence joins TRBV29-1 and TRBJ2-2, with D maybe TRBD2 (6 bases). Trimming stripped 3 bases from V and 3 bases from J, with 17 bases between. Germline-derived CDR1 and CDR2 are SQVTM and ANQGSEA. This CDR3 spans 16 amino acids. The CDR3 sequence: CSVEATGESYTGELFF. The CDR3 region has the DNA TGCAGCGTTGAGGCCACGGGAGAAAGTTACACCGGGGAGCTGTTTTTT.

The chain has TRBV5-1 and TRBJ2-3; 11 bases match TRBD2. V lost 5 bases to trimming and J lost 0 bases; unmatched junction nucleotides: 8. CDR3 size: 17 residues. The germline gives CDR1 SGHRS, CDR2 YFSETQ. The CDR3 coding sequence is TGCGCCAGCAGGCAACTAGCGGGGGCCGTTAGCACAGATACGCAGTATTTT. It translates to CASRQLAGAVSTDTQYF.

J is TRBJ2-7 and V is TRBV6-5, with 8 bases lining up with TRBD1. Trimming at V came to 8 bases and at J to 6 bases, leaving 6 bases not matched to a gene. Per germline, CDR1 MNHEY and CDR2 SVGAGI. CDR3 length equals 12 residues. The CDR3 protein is CASRQGTREQYF. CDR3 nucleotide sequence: TGTGCCAGCCGACAGGGGACTCGCGAGCAGTACTTC.

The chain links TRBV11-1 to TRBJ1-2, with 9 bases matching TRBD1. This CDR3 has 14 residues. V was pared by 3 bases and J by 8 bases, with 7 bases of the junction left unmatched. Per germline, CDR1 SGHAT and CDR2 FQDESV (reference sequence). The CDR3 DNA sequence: TGTGCCAGCAGCTTTCCGGACAGGGGTCGCGGCTACACCTTC. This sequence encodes CASSFPDRGRGYTF.

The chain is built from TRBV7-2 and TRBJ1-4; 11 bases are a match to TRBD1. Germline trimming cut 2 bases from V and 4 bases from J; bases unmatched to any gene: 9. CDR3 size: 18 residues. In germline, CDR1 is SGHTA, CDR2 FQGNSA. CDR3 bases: TGTGCCAGCAGCTTATTCGGCGGGACAGGGGGGCTTAATGAAAAACTGTTTTTT. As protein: CASSLFGGTGGLNEKLFF.

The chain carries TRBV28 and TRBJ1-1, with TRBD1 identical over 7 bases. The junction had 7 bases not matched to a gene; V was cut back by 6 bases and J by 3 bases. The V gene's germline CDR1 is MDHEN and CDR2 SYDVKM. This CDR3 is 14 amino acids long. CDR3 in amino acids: CASRSTGEYTEAFF. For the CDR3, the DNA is TGTGCCAGCAGATCAACAGGGGAGTACACTGAAGCTTTCTTT.

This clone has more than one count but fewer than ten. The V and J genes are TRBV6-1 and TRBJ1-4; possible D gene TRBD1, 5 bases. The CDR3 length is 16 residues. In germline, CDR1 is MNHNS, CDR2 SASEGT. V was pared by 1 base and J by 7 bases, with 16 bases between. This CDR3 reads CASSEEAGWGAEKLFF. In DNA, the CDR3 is TGTGCCAGCAGTGAAGAGGCAGGGTGGGGCGCTGAAAAACTGTTTTTT.

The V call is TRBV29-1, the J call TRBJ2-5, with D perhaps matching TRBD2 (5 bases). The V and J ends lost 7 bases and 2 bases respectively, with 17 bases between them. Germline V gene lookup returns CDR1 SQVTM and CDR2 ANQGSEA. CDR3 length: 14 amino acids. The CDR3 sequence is CSAQLGLLQETQYF. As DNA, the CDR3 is TGCAGCGCTCAACTAGGACTCCTACAAGAGACCCAGTACTTC. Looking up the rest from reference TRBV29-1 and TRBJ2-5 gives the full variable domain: SAVISQKPSRDICQRGTSLTIQCQVDSQVTMMFWYRQQPGQSLTLIATANQGSEATYESGFVIDKFPISRPNLTFSTLTVSNMSPEDSSIYLCSAQLGLLQETQYFGPGTRLLVL.

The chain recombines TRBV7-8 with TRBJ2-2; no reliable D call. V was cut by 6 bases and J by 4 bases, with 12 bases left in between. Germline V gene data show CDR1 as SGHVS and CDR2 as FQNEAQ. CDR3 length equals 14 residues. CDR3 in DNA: TGTGCCAGCAGTTCCCCACTACGCACCGGGGAGCTGTTTTTT. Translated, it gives CASSSPLRTGELFF.

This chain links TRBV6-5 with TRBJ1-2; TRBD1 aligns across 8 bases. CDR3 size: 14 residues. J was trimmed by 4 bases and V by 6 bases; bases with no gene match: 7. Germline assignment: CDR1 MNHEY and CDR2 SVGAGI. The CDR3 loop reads CASRRGQGSYGYTF. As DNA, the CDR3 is TGTGCCAGCAGACGAGGACAGGGTAGCTATGGCTACACCTTC.

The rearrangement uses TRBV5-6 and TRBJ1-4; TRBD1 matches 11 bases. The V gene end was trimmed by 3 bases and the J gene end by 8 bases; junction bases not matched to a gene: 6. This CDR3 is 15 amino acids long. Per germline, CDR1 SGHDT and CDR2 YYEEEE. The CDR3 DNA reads TGTGCCAGCAGCTCCGGACAGGGGGCTGTAGAAAAACTGTTTTTT. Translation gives CASSSGQGAVEKLFF.

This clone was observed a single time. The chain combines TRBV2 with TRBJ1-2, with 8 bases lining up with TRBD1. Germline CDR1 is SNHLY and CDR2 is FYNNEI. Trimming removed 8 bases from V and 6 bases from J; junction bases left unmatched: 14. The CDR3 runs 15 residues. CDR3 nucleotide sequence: TGTGCCAGCTCTGGGGATAGAGGACAGGGCCATGGCTACACCTTC. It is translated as CASSGDRGQGHGYTF.

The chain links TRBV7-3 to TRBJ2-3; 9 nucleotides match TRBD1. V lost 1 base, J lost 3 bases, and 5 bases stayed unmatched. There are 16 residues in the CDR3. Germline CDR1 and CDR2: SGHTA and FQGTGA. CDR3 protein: CASSLNPGTGTDTQYF. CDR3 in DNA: TGTGCCAGCAGCTTAAACCCCGGGACAGGGACAGATACGCAGTATTTT.

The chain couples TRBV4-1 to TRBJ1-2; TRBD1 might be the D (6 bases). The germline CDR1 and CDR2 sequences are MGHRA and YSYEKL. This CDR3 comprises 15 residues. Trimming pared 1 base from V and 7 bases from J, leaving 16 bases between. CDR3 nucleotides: TGCGCCAGCAGCCAAGGAGGGGGGGCGACCCTTGGCTACACCTTC. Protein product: CASSQGGGATLGYTF.

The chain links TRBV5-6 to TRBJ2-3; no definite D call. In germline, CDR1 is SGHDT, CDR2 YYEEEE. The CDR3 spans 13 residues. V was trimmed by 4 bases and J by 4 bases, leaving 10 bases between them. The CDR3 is CASSPSRADTQYF. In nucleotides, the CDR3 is TGTGCCAGCAGCCCCAGCCGGGCAGATACGCAGTATTTT.